What follows describes a single T cell receptor (beta chain). Its target is unknown. PCR involved 60 Vbeta and 13 Jbeta primers. The table came from immunoSEQ multiplex PCR; TCRdb's copy has only in-frame clones and leaves some out. Here the sample spans around 200,000 clones, less than 80% being singletons. This sample is part of a study of cytomegalovirus exposure and HLA in healthy donors. Study-level points and caveats: Later on, analysis showed that most CMV-associated TCR beta chains appeared to be HLA-restricted. Rare TCR sequences dominated, though some public TCRs recurred in many donors.

Germline values: CDR1 MGHDK, CDR2 SYGVNS. CDR3 length: 11 residues. V shed 4 bases and J shed 5 bases, with 3 bases lying between them. The rearrangement joins TRBV25-1 to TRBJ2-1; D is unresolved. Material for sequencing was PBMCs. The clonotype comes from a girl between 2 and 10 years old in good health and CMV-seronegative. The CDR3 DNA follows: TGTGCCAGCAGTGTAAACAATGAGCAGTTCTTC. Amino acids: CASSVNNEQFF.